The T cell receptor beta chain under discussion was sequenced for a study of blood T cell repertoires in COVID-19. The data were produced by immunoSEQ multiplex PCR, yet TCRdb's version contains in-frame clones alone and is incomplete. This sample has some 500,000 clones, with approximately 88% found just once. Comments on this clone: The junction shows a germline mismatch at one end, possibly a read error.

The CDR3 length is 15 residues. CDR1 and CDR2 from the germline V gene are MNHEY and SVGAGI. This clonotype originated in a woman in her thirties or forties who had recovered from COVID-19. The chain combines TRBV6-5 with TRBJ2-7; 8 positions match TRBD1. Sequencing was performed on PBMCs or T cells enriched from blood (not recorded which). DNA for the CDR3: TGTGCCAGCAGTTACTCGCGGCAGGGGGCCTACGAGCAGTACTTT. Translation gives CASSYSRQGAYEQYF.